These 10 T cell receptor beta chains came from one sample sequenced in a study of human T cells and chemical hapten exposure. Each CDR3 protein is one row after TCRdb ran MiXCR on the RACE reads. The sample consists of some 89,000 distinct CDR3 sequences, 27% of them appearing once. Time point meaning: patch test 3, about 24 weeks after DPC sensitization. As to treatment: therapeutic diphenylcyclopropenone sensitization with weekly scalp DPC. The source material was whole blood, sampled in connection with sensitization to the hapten diphenylcyclopropenone (DPC). The source is a middle-aged man with alopecia areata. Some clones in this sample may be carry-over from other donors' samples.

The V and J genes are TRBV20-1 and TRBJ2-2, with D possibly TRBD1 on 5 matching bases. The V end lost 4 bases, the J end lost 0 bases, and 6 bases lay between the germline ends. Germline lookup yields CDR1 DFQATT and CDR2 SNEGSKA (reference sequence). This CDR3 is built from 13 residues. DNA of the CDR3: TGCAGTGCTACAGGGCCGAACACCGGGGAGCTGTTTTTT. Protein product: CSATGPNTGELFF.

This clonotype was counted a few times. The chain carries TRBV6-1 and TRBJ1-1; weak D call: TRBD1 (5 bases). The CDR3 totals 14 residues. From germline, CDR1 is MNHNS and CDR2 SASEGT. Trimming cost V 3 bases and J 3 bases, with 11 bases left between them. The chain's CDR3 is CASSETARDTEAFF. Written as DNA, the CDR3 is TGTGCCAGCAGTGAGACAGCTCGGGACACTGAAGCTTTCTTT.

V usage is TRBV6-4 and J usage is TRBJ2-7; D call uncertain. The germline V and J ends were trimmed by 2 bases and 3 bases, with 20 bases remaining between them. The CDR3 runs to 17 residues. Germline CDR1 and CDR2: MRHNA and SNTAGT. The CDR3 loop reads CASSDPTPTRRIYEQYF. Written as DNA, the CDR3 is TGTGCCAGCAGTGACCCGACCCCGACCAGACGCATCTACGAGCAGTACTTC.

This clonotype was seen a handful of times. V gene TRBV28 combines with J gene TRBJ2-7, with D possibly matching TRBD2 (6 bases). The ends were cut back, 2 bases at V and 3 bases at J, with 14 bases in the middle. The germline V gene has CDR1 MDHEN and CDR2 SYDVKM. CDR3 size: 15 residues. CDR3 in DNA: TGTGCCAGCAGTTTAACGAGCGGGCGCCTCTACGAGCAGTACTTC. It codes for CASSLTSGRLYEQYF.

The genes are TRBV20-1 and TRBJ1-4; TRBD1 agrees at 11 bases. The germline V gene has CDR1 DFQATT and CDR2 SNEGSKA (reference sequence). Unmatched junction bases numbered 6, after V lost 5 bases and J lost 7 bases. This CDR3 spans 14 amino acids. This CDR3 reads CSASRTGGGEKLFF. The CDR3 DNA follows: TGCAGTGCTTCTAGGACAGGGGGCGGTGAAAAACTGTTTTTT.

Written as DNA, the CDR3 is TGTGCCAGCAGTGAAGTGTACCAAGAGACCCAGTACTTC. Amino acids: CASSEVYQETQYF. The chain has TRBV6-1 and TRBJ2-5; no definite D call. This CDR3 contains 13 residues. Germline CDR1 is MNHNS and CDR2 is SASEGT. Trimming removed 1 base at V and 0 bases at J, with 3 bases between.

The genes are TRBV6-1 and TRBJ1-5; 8 positions match TRBD1. Per the germline V gene, CDR1 is MNHNS and CDR2 is SASEGT. Trimming took 4 bases from V and 3 from J; bases not matched to a gene: 14. This CDR3 is 18 amino acids long. Here the CDR3 DNA reads TGTGCCAGCAGTGCAGGGACAGGTCATAGACATATCAATCAGCCCCAGCATTTT. Translated: CASSAGTGHRHINQPQHF.

This clonotype occurred a few times. This chain uses TRBV6-6 with TRBJ1-1; D is unresolved. CDR1 and CDR2 from the germline V gene are MNHNY and SVGAGI (reference sequence). The CDR3 extends over 13 amino acids. The V gene lost 2 bases and the J gene lost 1 base, with 5 bases spanning the gap. This chain's CDR3 is CASSYGQNTEAFF. The CDR3 nucleotides read TGTGCCAGCAGTTACGGGCAGAACACTGAAGCTTTCTTT.

This chain joins TRBV12-3 or TRBV12-4 and TRBJ1-5; D is perhaps TRBD1 (6 bases). The V end was cut by 5 bases, the J end by 0 bases, with 14 bases between. This CDR3 contains 16 residues. DNA of the CDR3: TGTGCCAGCAGTCCTGAGGGGGGATATAGCAATCAGCCCCAGCATTTT. Protein sequence: CASSPEGGYSNQPQHF.

The chain joins TRBV20-1 to TRBJ2-1, with a tentative D call TRBD1 (5 bases). The CDR3 covers 15 residues. V lost 3 bases and J 4 bases, leaving 16 bases between the germline ends. In germline, CDR1 is DFQATT, CDR2 SNEGSKA (reference sequence). CDR3 region: CSARRQGRKYNEQFF. The CDR3 DNA reads TGCAGTGCTAGGAGGCAGGGTAGAAAGTACAATGAGCAGTTCTTC.